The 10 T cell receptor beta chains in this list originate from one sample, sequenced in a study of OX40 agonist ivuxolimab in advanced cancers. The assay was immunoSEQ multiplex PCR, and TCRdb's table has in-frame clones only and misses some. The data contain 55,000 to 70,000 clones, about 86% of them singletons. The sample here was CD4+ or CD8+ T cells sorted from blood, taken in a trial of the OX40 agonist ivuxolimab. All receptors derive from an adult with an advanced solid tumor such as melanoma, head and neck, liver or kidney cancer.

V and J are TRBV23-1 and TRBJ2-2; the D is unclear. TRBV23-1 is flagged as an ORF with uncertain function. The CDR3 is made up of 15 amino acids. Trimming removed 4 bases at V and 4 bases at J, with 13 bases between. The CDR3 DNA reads TGCGCCAGCAGTCTTGGGAACGAGAGCACCGGGGAGCTGTTTTTT. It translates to CASSLGNESTGELFF.

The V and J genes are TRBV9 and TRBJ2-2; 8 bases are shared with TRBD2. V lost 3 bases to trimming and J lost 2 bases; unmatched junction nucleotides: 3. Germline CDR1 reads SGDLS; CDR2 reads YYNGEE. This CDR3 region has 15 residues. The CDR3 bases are TGTGCCAGCAGCGAGGGACTAGTTAACACCGGGGAGCTGTTTTTT. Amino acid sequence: CASSEGLVNTGELFF.

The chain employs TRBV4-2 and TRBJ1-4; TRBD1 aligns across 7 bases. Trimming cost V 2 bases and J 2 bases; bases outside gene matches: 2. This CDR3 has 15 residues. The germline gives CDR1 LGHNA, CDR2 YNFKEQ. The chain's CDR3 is CASSQPQGTNEKLFF. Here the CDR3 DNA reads TGTGCCAGCAGCCAACCACAGGGGACTAATGAAAAACTGTTTTTT.

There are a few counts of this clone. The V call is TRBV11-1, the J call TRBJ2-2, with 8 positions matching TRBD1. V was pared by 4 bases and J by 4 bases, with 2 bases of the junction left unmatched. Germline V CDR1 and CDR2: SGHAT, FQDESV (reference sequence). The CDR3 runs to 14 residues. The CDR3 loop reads CASSSTGVTGELFF. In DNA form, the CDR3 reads TGTGCCAGCAGCTCGACAGGGGTCACCGGGGAGCTGTTTTTT.

The CDR3 DNA reads TGTGCCAGCAGCGTAGGGGTTAGCGGGGCCGCTCTCAATGAGCAGTTCTTC. It translates to CASSVGVSGAALNEQFF. V and J are TRBV9 and TRBJ2-1, with 8 bases identical to TRBD2. Germline V gene lookup returns CDR1 SGDLS and CDR2 YYNGEE. The CDR3 totals 17 residues. The junction had 11 bases not matched to a gene; V was cut back by 0 bases and J by 6 bases.

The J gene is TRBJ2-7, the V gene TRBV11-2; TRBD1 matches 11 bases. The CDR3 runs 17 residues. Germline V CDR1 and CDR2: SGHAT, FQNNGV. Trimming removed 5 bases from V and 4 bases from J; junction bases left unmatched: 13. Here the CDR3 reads CASSPRGTGGGVYEQYF. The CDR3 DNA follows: TGTGCCAGCAGCCCTAGGGGGACAGGGGGAGGGGTATACGAGCAGTACTTC.

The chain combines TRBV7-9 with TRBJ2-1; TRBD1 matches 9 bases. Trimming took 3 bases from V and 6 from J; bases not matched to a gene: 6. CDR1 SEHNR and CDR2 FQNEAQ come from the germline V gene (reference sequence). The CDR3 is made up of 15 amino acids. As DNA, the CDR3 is TGTGCCAGCAGCTTTACCGGGACAGGGAGCAATGAGCAGTTCTTC. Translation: CASSFTGTGSNEQFF.

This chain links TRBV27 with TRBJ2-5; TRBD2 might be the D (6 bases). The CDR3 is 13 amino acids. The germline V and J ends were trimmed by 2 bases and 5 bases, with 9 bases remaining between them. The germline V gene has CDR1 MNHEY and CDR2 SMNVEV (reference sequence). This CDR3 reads CASSLRSGETQYF. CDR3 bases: TGTGCCAGCAGTTTAAGGAGCGGGGAGACCCAGTACTTC.

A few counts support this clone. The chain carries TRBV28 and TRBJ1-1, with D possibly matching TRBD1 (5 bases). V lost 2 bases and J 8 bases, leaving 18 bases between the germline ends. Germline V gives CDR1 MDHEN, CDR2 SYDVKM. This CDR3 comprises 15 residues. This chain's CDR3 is CASSLPTIRGAEAFF. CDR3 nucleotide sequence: TGTGCCAGCAGTTTACCCACGATCCGGGGCGCGGAAGCTTTCTTT.

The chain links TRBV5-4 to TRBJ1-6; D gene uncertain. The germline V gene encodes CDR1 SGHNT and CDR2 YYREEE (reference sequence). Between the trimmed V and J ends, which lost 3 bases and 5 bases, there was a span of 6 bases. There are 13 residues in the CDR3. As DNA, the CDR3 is TGTGCCAGCAGCTATCCAGATAATTCACCCCTCCACTTT. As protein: CASSYPDNSPLHF. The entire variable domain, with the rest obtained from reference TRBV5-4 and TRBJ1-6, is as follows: ETGVTQSPTHLIKTRGQQVTLRCSSQSGHNTVSWYQQALGQGPQFIFQYYREEENGRGNFPPRFSGLQFPNYSSELNVNALELDDSALYLCASSYPDNSPLHFGNGTRLTVT.